The sequence of this T cell receptor (beta chain) was determined in a study of sequential checkpoint blockade in melanoma. Study context: Arm A got nivolumab then ipilimumab; arm B the reverse, 1:1. TCRbeta immunosequencing was performed on DNA from roughly 91 pretreatment melanoma tumor samples. Approximately 20 patients had tumor biopsies before treatment and at week 13.

In germline, CDR1 is SGHRS, CDR2 YFSETQ. CDR3 length: 14 amino acids. The J segment lost 5 bases and the V segment lost 5 bases, leaving 7 bases of the junction unmatched. The treatment denotes: randomized to nivolumab then ipilimumab (arm A) or the reverse (arm B). Assay used: immunoSEQ multiplex PCR; TCRdb lists only in-frame clones, some missing. The data contain approximately 2,700 clones, 18% of them singletons. The rearrangement joins TRBV5-1 to TRBJ2-1; TRBD2 matches at 7 bases. The receptor's source is a human donor with melanoma. Specimen: tumor tissue (inferred from file names), collected from a patient given nivolumab and ipilimumab in sequence. This chain's CDR3 is CASSRGGSDNEQFF. The CDR3 DNA follows: TGCGCCAGCAGTAGGGGCGGGAGCGACAATGAGCAGTTCTTC.